This TCR beta chain was sequenced in a study of blood T cell repertoires in COVID-19. This clone was seen just once. Profiling relied on immunoSEQ multiplex PCR, and the TCRdb table lists in-frame clones only, not all of them. Among a few hundred thousand clones listed, about 89% were seen once. Cohort placement rested on clinical history that participants reported themselves. Germline V gene lookup returns CDR1 SGDLS and CDR2 YYNGEE. V gave up 0 bases and J gave up 2 bases, with 5 bases separating them. The CDR3 length is 13 residues. The source of this sequence is a woman aged 25 to 39 who had recovered from COVID-19. Specimen: PBMCs or T cells enriched from blood (not recorded which). The chain couples TRBV9 to TRBJ1-2; D is unresolved. As DNA, the CDR3 is TGTGCCAGCAGCGTAGTTCTCAACTATGGCTACACCTTC. Translating it yields CASSVVLNYGYTF.